This TCR beta chain is from a study of T cell repertoires in cytomegalovirus infection. The CDR3 consists of 15 residues. Germline V gene data show CDR1 as SGHTA and CDR2 as FQGNSA. Trimming cost V 5 bases and J 2 bases, with 12 bases left between them. This clonotype occurred many times. TCRdb re-analysed the reads in MiXCR, keeping a single row per CDR3 protein. Counted here are some 350,000 distinct CDR3 sequences, 15% to 20% occurring once; the ten biggest clones make up roughly 8.7%. This TCR was sampled from a human donor in good health (CMV status not recorded). Some clones in this sample may be carry-over from other donors' samples. The gene calls are TRBV7-2 and TRBJ1-4; D unclear. The source material was PBMCs. The chain's CDR3 is CASSPMGRTNEKLFF. The CDR3 DNA follows: TGTGCCAGCAGCCCAATGGGGAGGACTAATGAAAAACTGTTTTTT.